This TCR beta chain was retrieved from a study of blood T cells in healthy people across ages (dated by TCRdb to between 2014 and 2016). Study-wide context: Template switching captured roughly one uniquely barcoded TCR beta cDNA molecule per two T cells in model experiments. Using the same blood draw, the study looked at two additional independent replicas of 1 million unique cDNA reads for two donors, one aged 18 to 29 and the other aged 80 or older. Age-related changes in TCR beta repertoire diversity were measured in the study by deep sequencing normalized with unique cDNA molecular identifiers. The donors were divided into four age groups: young (average around 17 years), middle-aged (roughly 40), aged (approximately 64) and long-lived (around 80). Overall study results and their limits: Estimates of total diversity from one million sequenced T cells were regarded as lower bounds and underestimates. The CMV infection status of donors was not known, potentially confounding age-related changes in expanded clonotypes. Compared with the aged group, more naive CD4+ T cells, fewer expanded clones and increased TCR diversity were shown by the long-lived group, suggesting age selection. Observed TCR beta diversity per million T cells fell roughly linearly with age, and a significant reduction was already apparent by age approximately 41. Because profiling used bulk unsorted PBMCs, naive and antigen-experienced compartments could not be compared conclusively. There was a strong correlation between observed TCR beta diversity and the percentage of naive T cells measured by flow cytometry.

About this clonotype: It has no known antigen specificity. The input lacks base qualities; no much larger clone sits a single base away.

The roughly 38 donors, aged roughly 6 to 95 years, were systemically healthy Caucasian individuals from Russia. Roughly 10 milliliters of peripheral blood were collected from each donor into EDTA-treated Vacutainer tubes. Ficoll-Paque density-gradient centrifugation was used to isolate PBMCs, with at least 7 million per sample. Trizol reagent was used to extract total RNA from the PBMCs, yielding at least 6 micrograms per sample. Naive CD45RAhigh/CD27high T cell percentages were measured by flow cytometry on a PBMC aliquot from every donor. Trimming at the junction amounts to 3 bases on V and 7 bases on J, and the germline ends lie 9 bases apart. CDR1 and CDR2 are drawn from the germline V gene: MDHEN, SYDVKM. The cysteine opens and the phenylalanine closes a CDR3 of 12 amino acids. Just CDR3 DNA is preserved here, 36 bases in frame from base 1. The method behind the library was 5' RACE. The sequencer listed for this sample is Illumina HiSeq 2500. The second PCR ran for roughly 7 to 11 cycles and used a J-beta primer mix along with a sample-barcoded 5' primer. A unique molecular identifier was introduced onto each TCR beta cDNA molecule by a template-switch 5' adaptor carrying 12 random nucleotides. At least 2.5 million CDR3-containing paired-end reads were obtained from each sample. All of the RNA was converted into first-strand cDNA using the Mint cDNA synthesis kit, with a TRBC-specific oligonucleotide serving as the primer. All cDNA was treated with uracil-DNA glycosylase and then went through a first 18-cycle PCR with the universal primers M1SS and BC2_uni_R. The study's own analysis went as follows. For normalization, 1 million high-quality reads were randomly selected from each sample, with every read carrying a distinct molecular identifier. Reads with shared molecular identifiers were discarded instead of being binned into consensus sequences. MiTCR, run with a Q25 quality threshold and the strictest error-elimination algorithm, handled CDR3 identification, clonotype clustering and error correction. A nonparametric unseen species model with Euler transformation was used to estimate a lower bound on total TCR beta diversity. TCRdb reran the public reads through fastp at Q25 and MiXCR, keeping productive beta chains. Each CDR3 protein gets just one entry, which takes the most common genes and DNA from the rows behind it. TCRdb assigned the V and J calls; the authors' analysis was not used. In this sample the table shows about 760,000 distinct CDR3 sequences, 20% to 25% of which occur a single time. Under 10% of the sample is in the top ten clones.

This same sample was also part of a study on T cells of mothers and their children. As that second study puts it: The donors were nine systemically healthy Caucasian individuals, made up of three mothers and their six children. cDNA synthesis consumed the entire amount of extracted RNA, loaded at about 1.5 ug RNA in each 15 ul reaction. In the second PCR, sample barcodes and 2-4 random nucleotides were introduced via the M1S primer. Over 8 million TCR beta CDR3 reads were obtained for each mother, and approximately 3.2 million reads were obtained for each child. Thymic selection similarly shapes TCR recombination output in related and unrelated pairs, with minor effect from inherited differences. Normalized repertoire overlap was always found to be slightly, but never significantly, higher in related mother-child pairs than in unrelated mother-child pairs. No persistent microchimeric T cell clones were detected, at a sensitivity of approximately 100 clones per million clonotypes. The study used deep NGS to compare TCR beta repertoires of mothers and children, seeking features distinguishing related mother-child pairs from unrelated individuals. On average, the children were roughly 12 +/- 4 years old, while the mothers were around 40 +/- 4 years old. After adapter ligation was performed with NEBNext reagents, the libraries were sequenced on an Illumina HiSeq 2000 with 100+100 nt paired-end reads. Mother and child libraries were prepared a month apart and sequenced in separate runs to prevent cross-contamination. For each donor, between roughly 450,000 and 2,100,000 distinct TCR beta clonotypes were identified. Naive TCR beta clonotypes were estimated from low-frequency clonotypes matched to each donor's FACS-determined naive share, without sorting.

This chain joins TRBV28 to TRBJ1-1; the D gene cannot be resolved reliably. Sequenced sample: blood. This sequence originates from a boy younger than 18 in good health. Here is the DNA: TGTGCCAGCAGTTTTTTATTGGGTGAAGCTTTCTTT. Translated, it gives CASSFLLGEAFF.